A selection of T cell receptor beta chains follows, all from one sample in a study of high-grade serous ovarian cancer treatment subgroups. Clones were sequenced by immunoSEQ multiplex PCR, and TCRdb holds only the in-frame ones, with some missing. The sample includes roughly 5,300 clones, more than 65% of them seen just once. Sequencing input: tumor tissue. Every receptor here comes from a human patient with high-grade serous ovarian cancer. The CDR3 runs from the conserved cysteine through the conserved F or W.

V: TRBV27; J: TRBJ1-2; CDR3: CASRDSRIWGYTF
V: TRBV18; J: TRBJ2-5; CDR3: CASSDLGQIQETQYF
V: TRBV6-5; J: TRBJ2-2; CDR3: CASSYVQGRNTGELFF
V: TRBV19; J: TRBJ1-1; CDR3: CASSTDRLNTEAFF
V: TRBV6-5; J: TRBJ1-5; CDR3: CASSYSRDSNQPQHF
V: TRBV7-9; J: TRBJ2-2; CDR3: CASSSRLVWTGELFF
V: TRBV7-2; J: TRBJ2-7; CDR3: CASSLAAGANEQYF
V: TRBV14; J: TRBJ2-3; CDR3: CASSNSVSNTQYF
V: TRBV7-7; J: TRBJ2-1; CDR3: CASSRGQGNEQFF
V: TRBV6-1; J: TRBJ1-5; CDR3: CASSEGFGFPQHF
V: TRBV10-3; J: TRBJ1-2; CDR3: CAISATANYGYTF
V: TRBV18; J: TRBJ2-5; CDR3: CASSPQRSAGGKETQYF
V: TRBV7-9; J: TRBJ2-7; CDR3: CASSLVSGGKVEQYF
V: TRBV6-6; J: TRBJ1-2; CDR3: CASTAGANYGYTF
V: TRBV4-1; J: TRBJ1-5; CDR3: CASSQDRGLNQPQHF
V: TRBV30; J: TRBJ1-4; CDR3: CAWSVPPGDTEKLFF
V: TRBV11-2; J: TRBJ1-2; CDR3: CASSSDPSGGYTF
V: TRBV27; J: TRBJ1-6; CDR3: CASSLSGTGNSPLHF
V: TRBV2; J: TRBJ2-1; CDR3: CASSEDGGLFTDEQFF
V: TRBV7-3; J: TRBJ2-6; CDR3: CASSRGQGATFSSGANVLTF
V: TRBV7-2; J: TRBJ1-4; CDR3: CASSLRGQHNEKLFF
V: TRBV6-5; J: TRBJ2-7; CDR3: CASSYGASHYEQYF
V: TRBV11-2; J: TRBJ1-4; CDR3: CASSPSGEKLFF
V: TRBV2; J: TRBJ1-1; CDR3: CASRDHASGTGSLLAFF
V: TRBV7-2; J: TRBJ2-4; CDR3: CASSFISAGGVGNIQYF
V: TRBV6-5; J: TRBJ1-3; CDR3: CASSERQWGQSRIYF
V: TRBV14; J: TRBJ2-7; CDR3: CASSQANRVYEQYF
V: TRBV6-5; J: TRBJ1-2; CDR3: CASSLERGGYTF
V: TRBV7-2; J: TRBJ1-2; CDR3: CASSTGGGVSGYTF
V: TRBV29-1; J: TRBJ1-1; CDR3: CSVGGGVNTEAFF
V: TRBV6-4; J: TRBJ2-2; CDR3: CASSEGTLTGELFF
V: TRBV12-1; J: TRBJ2-1; CDR3: CASSLRQGADEQFF
V: TRBV5-1; J: TRBJ1-1; CDR3: CASSLQMGADTEAFF
V: TRBV30; J: TRBJ2-5; CDR3: CAWSVGAGGHETQYF
V: TRBV4-1; J: TRBJ2-5; CDR3: CASSQGSTETQYF
V: TRBV5-1; J: TRBJ2-5; CDR3: CASSLLGGQETQYF
V: TRBV7-9; J: TRBJ1-2; CDR3: CASSLELGQGYGYTF
V: TRBV10-2; J: TRBJ1-6; CDR3: CASSQGLKSPLHF
V: TRBV7-3; J: TRBJ2-1; CDR3: CASSPRTGYNEQFF
V: TRBV11-3; J: TRBJ2-7; CDR3: CASSFSGSYEQYF
V: TRBV7-9; J: TRBJ1-2; CDR3: CASSLPVNYGYTF
V: TRBV27; J: TRBJ2-2; CDR3: CASSFTPGLAGARELFF
V: TRBV9; J: TRBJ2-2; CDR3: CASSGALGAGELFF
V: TRBV2; J: TRBJ1-5; CDR3: CASSADRGYQPQHF
V: TRBV18; J: TRBJ2-1; CDR3: CASSPQRGYNEQFF
V: TRBV29-1; J: TRBJ1-1; CDR3: CSVRDGQGRAEAFF
V: TRBV27; J: TRBJ1-3; CDR3: CASSKLDRVSGNTIYF
V: TRBV14; J: TRBJ2-4; CDR3: CASSQDWGGPRILAKNIQYF
V: TRBV5-1; J: TRBJ2-1; CDR3: CASSLVPLAGGNEQFF
V: TRBV19; J: TRBJ2-5; CDR3: CASSIRPGETQYF
V: TRBV5-1; J: TRBJ2-3; CDR3: CASRRGGSTDTQYF
V: TRBV28; J: TRBJ1-5; CDR3: CASSLTGGGVNQPQHF
V: TRBV5-4; J: TRBJ1-2; CDR3: CASSVQPGPPGGYTF
V: TRBV5-1; J: TRBJ1-2; CDR3: CASSQDSTNYGYTF